The present entry profiles one T cell receptor (beta chain) with its context. The antigen remains undetermined. The PCR used 60 Vbeta and 13 Jbeta primers. The repertoire was sequenced with immunoSEQ multiplex PCR; TCRdb's copy has only in-frame clones and lacks some. The sample records 150,000 to 250,000 clones, around three quarters being singletons. Nominally healthy donors were sampled, though unrecorded immune exposures were likely. The sample comes from a study of cytomegalovirus exposure and HLA in healthy donors. In the study overall: An earlier analysis identified 120 million or so unique TCR beta sequences in 150 million to 200 million T cells.

The study's findings and limits: For presence/absence analyses, sequencing depth was assumed to be roughly uniform across donors. Accurate HLA-A and HLA-B prediction from TCR beta sequences was reported for most subjects.

This clonotype originated in a man aged 25 to 40 in good health and CMV-seronegative. Material: PBMCs.

The CDR3 sequence is CASSQGQAGGRTYEQYF. The CDR3 DNA sequence: TGCGCCAGCAGCCAAGGTCAAGCGGGGGGCCGCACCTACGAGCAGTACTTC. The gene calls are TRBV4-1 and TRBJ2-7; 9 bases map to TRBD2. Germline V CDR1 and CDR2: MGHRA, YSYEKL. J gave up 2 bases and V 1 base, and 9 bases lay outside the gene matches. This CDR3 has 17 amino acids.